These 27 T cell receptor beta chains were all obtained from the same sample, sequenced in a study of tissue T cells after allogeneic stem cell transplantation (dated by TCRdb to between 2021 and 2022). Libraries were constructed by the immunoSEQ multiplex PCR assay. As stored in TCRdb, this immuneACCESS dataset retains in-frame rearrangements with V and J assigned. A fraction of the clones does not appear; measured against another copy, unresolved V genes explain less than half of the discrepancy, and the remainder lacks a known reason. This sample holds about 1,000 clones; approximately 91% were observed only once. The leading ten clones occupy less than 5.5% of the sample. The sample's time point, from its label and the paper: human tissue collected at research (rapid) autopsy. This specimen was spleen tissue, taken at autopsy. The receptors come from a male patient over 55 with steroid-refractory graft-versus-host disease after an allogeneic stem cell transplant. Following a transplant, some T cells may be graft donor cells, not patient cells.

CDR3 sequence (DNA): TGCAGCGTGACGAGGGAGGCTGGCACAGATACGCAGTATTTT. It encodes CSVTREAGTDTQYF. This chain connects TRBV29-1 to TRBJ2-3; TRBD2 might be the D (6 bases). The germline V and J ends were trimmed by 6 bases and 1 base, with 14 bases remaining between them. Germline values: CDR1 SQVTM, CDR2 ANQGSEA. The CDR3 consists of 14 residues.

This chain joins TRBV10-3 and TRBJ1-2, with 7 bases aligning to TRBD1. With V trimmed by 6 bases and J by 2 bases, 3 bases remained unmatched. From germline, CDR1 is ENHRY and CDR2 SYGVKD. CDR3 length: 13 amino acids. CDR3 sequence reads: CAISQTGNYGYTF. The CDR3 DNA is TGTGCCATCAGCCAGACAGGGAACTATGGCTACACCTTC.

The chain combines TRBV27 with TRBJ1-2; D unclear. The length of the CDR3 is 14 residues. Germline V gene data show CDR1 as MNHEY and CDR2 as SMNVEV (reference sequence). V shed 4 bases and J shed 8 bases, with 17 bases lying between them. The CDR3: CASSWGGVSGGYTF. Here the CDR3 DNA reads TGTGCCAGCAGTTGGGGTGGCGTTTCGGGCGGCTACACCTTC.

This chain links TRBV5-5 with TRBJ1-2; 7 bases map to TRBD1. Germline CDR1 and CDR2: SGHKS and YYEKEE (reference sequence). V was pared by 2 bases and J by 7 bases, with 8 bases of the junction left unmatched. The CDR3 covers 14 residues. The CDR3 is CASSFSRQGGGYTF. The CDR3 region has the DNA TGTGCCAGCAGCTTCTCCCGACAGGGAGGTGGCTACACCTTC.

The V call is TRBV19, the J call TRBJ2-2; D may be TRBD1 or TRBD2 (5 bases each). Per germline, CDR1 LNHDA and CDR2 SQIVND (reference sequence). The CDR3 extends over 17 amino acids. Trimming pared 2 bases from V and 3 bases from J, leaving 16 bases between. CDR3 sequence reads: CASSIIEGLLDTGELFF. The CDR3, as DNA: TGTGCCAGTAGTATAATAGAGGGGCTTCTTGACACCGGGGAGCTGTTTTTT.

This chain uses TRBV3-1 (or the pseudogene TRBV3-2) with TRBJ1-6; possibly TRBD1 for D (6 bases). The CDR3 consists of 15 residues. The V and J ends lost 0 bases and 4 bases respectively, with 7 bases between them. CDR1 is LGHDT, CDR2 YNNKEL, per germline (reference sequence). CDR3 DNA sequence: TGTGCCAGCAGCCAAGAAGGACAGTATAATTCACCCCTCCACTTT. As protein: CASSQEGQYNSPLHF.

The chain employs TRBV9 and TRBJ2-3; 8 nucleotides line up with TRBD2. Per germline, CDR1 SGDLS and CDR2 YYNGEE. The V gene end was trimmed by 6 bases and the J gene end by 6 bases; junction bases not matched to a gene: 12. The length of the CDR3 is 15 residues. The CDR3 DNA is TGTGCCAGCAATCTATCCGGGACTAGGGGGGATACGCAGTATTTT. Its protein product is CASNLSGTRGDTQYF.

The rearrangement uses TRBV7-2 and TRBJ2-5, with 7 nucleotides matching TRBD2. Germline CDR1 is SGHTA and CDR2 is FQGNSA. The J segment lost 3 bases and the V segment lost 3 bases, leaving 4 bases of the junction unmatched. The CDR3 is 14 amino acids. The CDR3 bases are TGTGCCAGCAGCTTTAGTGCGGGAGAAGAGACCCAGTACTTC. Amino acids: CASSFSAGEETQYF.

The rearrangement uses TRBV5-1 and TRBJ2-3; D is uncertain. Per the germline V gene, CDR1 is SGHRS and CDR2 is YFSETQ. The CDR3 contains 14 residues. The ends were cut back, 0 bases at V and 3 bases at J, with 8 bases in the middle. DNA of the CDR3: TGCGCCAGCAGCTTGGGAGCAGCGACAGATACGCAGTATTTT. Encoded protein: CASSLGAATDTQYF.

The genes are TRBV4-2 and TRBJ1-2, with a weak D call TRBD1 (6 bases). Per the germline V gene, CDR1 is LGHNA and CDR2 is YNFKEQ. This CDR3 region has 16 residues. V lost 4 bases to trimming and J lost 0 bases, with 15 bases between them. In DNA, the CDR3 is TGTGCCAGCAGCCCTCGGGGGGGCGGAGCTAACTATGGCTACACCTTC. As protein: CASSPRGGGANYGYTF.

This chain joins TRBV27 and TRBJ2-1; 11 positions agree with TRBD2. The V and J ends lost 1 base and 7 bases, in that order; junction bases with no gene match: 6. The CDR3 extends over 16 amino acids. Germline assignment: CDR1 MNHEY and CDR2 SMNVEV (reference sequence). The CDR3 spells CASSLFLAGGGNEQFF. In DNA, the CDR3 is TGTGCCAGCAGTTTATTTCTAGCGGGGGGCGGAAATGAGCAGTTCTTC.

The chain has TRBV27 and TRBJ2-6; no reliable D call. Trimming pared 2 bases from V and 0 bases from J, leaving 5 bases between. CDR1 and CDR2 from the germline V gene are MNHEY and SMNVEV (reference sequence). CDR3 size: 15 residues. The CDR3 DNA sequence: TGTGCCAGCAGTTTAGACGGCTCTGGGGCCAACGTCCTGACTTTC. Its protein product is CASSLDGSGANVLTF.

This chain connects TRBV6-4 to TRBJ1-6; 8 positions match TRBD1. J lost 8 bases, V lost 6 bases, and 9 bases had no gene match. Germline V gene lookup returns CDR1 MRHNA and CDR2 SNTAGT. The CDR3 covers 15 residues. CDR3 nucleotide sequence: TGTGCCAGCAGCCTGACAGGGGTCGGTGATTCACCCCTCCACTTT. Protein product: CASSLTGVGDSPLHF.

This clone has just a few counts. The genes are TRBV3-1 (or the pseudogene TRBV3-2) and TRBJ2-7; D remains unclear. The CDR3 spans 11 residues. The V end lost 5 bases, the J end lost 7 bases, and 9 bases lay between the germline ends. Germline CDR1 and CDR2: LGHDT and YNNKEL (reference sequence). CDR3 in DNA: TGTGCCAGCAGCGCCTCTCGGGAGCAGTACTTC. It codes for CASSASREQYF.

This clone was detected once. V and J are TRBV7-9 and TRBJ2-7; D assignment may be TRBD1 or TRBD2 (5 bases each). Per germline, CDR1 SEHNR and CDR2 FQNEAQ (reference sequence). The CDR3 spans 14 residues. The V end lost 2 bases, the J end lost 6 bases, and 14 bases lay between the germline ends. The CDR3 nucleotides read TGTGCCAGCAGCTTATTAGGCGACAGCGGCGAGCAGTACTTC. It yields the protein CASSLLGDSGEQYF.

The genes are TRBV24-1 and TRBJ2-7; perhaps TRBD2 as D (6 bases). The CDR3 has 13 residues. CDR1 KGHDR and CDR2 SFDVKD come from the germline V gene. V shed 8 bases and J shed 3 bases, with 13 bases lying between them. Here the CDR3 reads CATTSREDYEQYF. CDR3 in DNA: TGTGCCACCACAAGCAGGGAGGACTACGAGCAGTACTTC.

This chain links TRBV15 with TRBJ1-1; no firm D call. The CDR3 is 16 residues long. Deletions cut 0 bases from V and 2 bases from J, with 13 bases between. Germline loops: CDR1 LNHNV, CDR2 YYDKDF (reference sequence). The DNA of the CDR3 is TGTGCCACCAGCAGAGATCGGGCGGGGAGAAACACTGAAGCTTTCTTT. Translated: CATSRDRAGRNTEAFF.

The V call is TRBV4-3, the J call TRBJ1-4, with D perhaps matching TRBD1 (5 bases). Trimming cost V 1 base and J 8 bases, with 14 bases left between them. Germline V gene data show CDR1 as LGHNA and CDR2 as YSLEER. The length of the CDR3 is 15 residues. The CDR3 DNA reads TGCGCCAGCAGCCAAGGGGTCAGGGTTGGAGAAAAACTGTTTTTT. Protein sequence: CASSQGVRVGEKLFF.

V gene TRBV28 combines with J gene TRBJ2-7, with TRBD2 matching 13 bases. The CDR3 loop spans 20 amino acids. V lost 2 bases, J lost 1 base, and 14 bases stayed unmatched. Germline CDR1 is MDHEN and CDR2 is SYDVKM. The CDR3 region has the DNA TGTGCCAGCAGTTTACGTCCCGGACTAGCGGGGGAGAGGGTATCCTACGAGCAGTACTTC. It specifies CASSLRPGLAGERVSYEQYF.

V usage is TRBV5-1 and J usage is TRBJ1-1; 9 bases map to TRBD1. Germline lookup yields CDR1 SGHRS and CDR2 YFSETQ. This CDR3 contains 16 residues. V lost 4 bases, J lost 5 bases, and 12 bases stayed unmatched. The CDR3 region is CASSTGQGTGKTEAFF. The CDR3 nucleotides are TGCGCCAGCAGCACCGGACAGGGGACGGGAAAAACTGAAGCTTTCTTT.

This chain joins TRBV6-2 or TRBV6-3 and TRBJ1-5; D possibly corresponds to TRBD1 (6 bases). V lost 7 bases and J lost 6, with 16 bases in between. Germline V gene data show CDR1 as MNHEY and CDR2 as SVGEGT. CDR3 size: 14 residues. CDR3 in amino acids: CASTPGTSVQPQHF. CDR3 DNA: TGTGCCAGCACCCCCGGGACATCAGTTCAGCCCCAGCATTTT.

As concerns this clone: The same CDR3 arises from other DNA sequences in this sample as well. This chain joins TRBV11-2 and TRBJ1-5; D perhaps matches TRBD1 (5 bases). Trimming removed 2 bases at V and 7 bases at J, with 15 bases between. CDR1 is SGHAT and CDR2 is FQNNGV in the germline V gene. This CDR3 is built from 15 residues. DNA for the CDR3: TGTGCCAGCAGCTTATGGGGCGGGGTGGGGCAGCCCCAGCATTTT. Residues: CASSLWGGVGQPQHF. The full variable domain, completed using reference TRBV11-2 and TRBJ1-5, is EAGVAQSPRYKIIEKRQSVAFWCNPISGHATLYWYQQILGQGPKLLIQFQNNGVVDDSQLPKDRFSAERLKGVDSTLKIQPAKLEDSAVYLCASSLWGGVGQPQHFGDGTRLSIL.

The V call is TRBV28, the J call TRBJ2-2, with 10 bases matching TRBD1. The CDR3 extends over 15 amino acids. CDR1 and CDR2 from the germline V gene are MDHEN and SYDVKM. With V trimmed by 6 bases and J by 6 bases, 7 bases remained unmatched. CDR3 DNA sequence: TGTGCCAGCAGCCCCCTCGGACAGGGGGCCGGGGAGCTGTTTTTT. The encoded protein is CASSPLGQGAGELFF. Together with reference TRBV28 and TRBJ2-2, the CDR3 gives the full variable domain: DVKVTQSSRYLVKRTGEKVFLECVQDMDHENMFWYRQDPGLGLRLIYFSYDVKMKEKGDIPEGYSVSREKKERFSLILESASTNQTSMYLCASSPLGQGAGELFFGEGSRLTVL.

This chain links TRBV27 with TRBJ2-7; D uncertain. CDR1 and CDR2 (germline): MNHEY, SMNVEV (reference sequence). The CDR3 runs 15 residues. The V and J ends lost 5 bases and 3 bases respectively, with 17 bases between them. The CDR3 bases are TGTGCCAGCAGTACAATCAAACAGTCGGGCTACGAGCAGTACTTC. Its protein is CASSTIKQSGYEQYF.

The chain has TRBV7-9 and TRBJ2-3; unclear D gene. Trimming took off 5 bases at V and 5 bases at J, with 26 bases between the two ends. CDR1 SEHNR and CDR2 FQNEAQ come from the germline V gene (reference sequence). The CDR3 covers 18 residues. CDR3 coding DNA: TGTGCCAGCAGCCCAACAAAACCGCAGGTTAGGAAACTAGATACGCAGTATTTT. Translation gives CASSPTKPQVRKLDTQYF.

The chain is built from TRBV7-9 and TRBJ2-1; 7 bases agree with TRBD1. V lost 6 bases to trimming and J lost 1 base; unmatched junction nucleotides: 6. Germline values: CDR1 SEHNR, CDR2 FQNEAQ (reference sequence). The CDR3 has 15 amino acids. The CDR3: CASRNTQGSYNEQFF. In DNA form, the CDR3 reads TGTGCCAGCAGGAATACACAGGGGTCCTACAATGAGCAGTTCTTC.

V gene TRBV28 combines with J gene TRBJ1-3, with D tentatively TRBD1 (6 bases). CDR3 length equals 15 residues. V lost 6 bases and J 4 bases, leaving 16 bases between the germline ends. CDR1 is MDHEN and CDR2 is SYDVKM in the germline V gene. The CDR3: CASRSPDSPGNTIYF. For the CDR3, the DNA is TGTGCCAGCAGATCGCCGGACAGCCCGGGAAACACCATATATTTT.